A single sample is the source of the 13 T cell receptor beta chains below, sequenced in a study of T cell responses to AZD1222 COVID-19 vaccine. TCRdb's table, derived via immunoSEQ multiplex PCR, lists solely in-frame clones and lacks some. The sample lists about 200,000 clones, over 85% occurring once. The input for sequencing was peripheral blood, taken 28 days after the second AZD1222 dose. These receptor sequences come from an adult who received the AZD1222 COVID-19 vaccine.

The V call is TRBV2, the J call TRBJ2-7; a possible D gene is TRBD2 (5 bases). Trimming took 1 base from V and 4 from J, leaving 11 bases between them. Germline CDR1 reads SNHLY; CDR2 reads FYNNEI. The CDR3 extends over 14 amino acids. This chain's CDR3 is CASSEDLALYEQYF. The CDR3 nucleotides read TGTGCCAGCAGTGAAGATCTAGCTTTATACGAGCAGTACTTC.

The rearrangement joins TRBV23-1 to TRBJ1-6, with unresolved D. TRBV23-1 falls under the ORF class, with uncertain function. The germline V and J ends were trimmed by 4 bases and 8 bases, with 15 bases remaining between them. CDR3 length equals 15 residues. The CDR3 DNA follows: TGCGCCAGCAGTCGTCAGGCGGGTCGGGATTCACCCCTCCACTTT. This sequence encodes CASSRQAGRDSPLHF.

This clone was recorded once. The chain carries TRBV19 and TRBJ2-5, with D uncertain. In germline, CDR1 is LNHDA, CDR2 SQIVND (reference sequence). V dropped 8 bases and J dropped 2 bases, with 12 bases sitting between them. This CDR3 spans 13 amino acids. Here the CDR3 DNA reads TGTGCCAGTCGGTCCGGAACACAAGAGACCCAGTACTTC. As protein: CASRSGTQETQYF.

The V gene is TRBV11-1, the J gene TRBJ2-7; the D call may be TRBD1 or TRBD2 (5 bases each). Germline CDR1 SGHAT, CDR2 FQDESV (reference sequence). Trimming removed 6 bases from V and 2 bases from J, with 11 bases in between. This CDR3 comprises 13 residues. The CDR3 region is CASRWDGTYEQYF. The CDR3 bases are TGTGCCAGCAGATGGGACGGAACCTACGAGCAGTACTTC.

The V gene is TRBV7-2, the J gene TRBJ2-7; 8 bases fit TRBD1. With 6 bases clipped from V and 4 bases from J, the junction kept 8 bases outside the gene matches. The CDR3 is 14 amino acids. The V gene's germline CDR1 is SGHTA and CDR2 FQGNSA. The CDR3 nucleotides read TGTGCCAGCAGTACCCCGACAGGGGCTTACGAGCAGTACTTC. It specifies CASSTPTGAYEQYF.

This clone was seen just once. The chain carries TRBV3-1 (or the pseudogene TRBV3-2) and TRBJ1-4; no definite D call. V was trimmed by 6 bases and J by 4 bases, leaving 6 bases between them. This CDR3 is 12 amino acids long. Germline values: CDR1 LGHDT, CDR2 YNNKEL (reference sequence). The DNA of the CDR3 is TGTGCCAGCAGGCGAAGTAATGAAAAACTGTTTTTT. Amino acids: CASRRSNEKLFF.

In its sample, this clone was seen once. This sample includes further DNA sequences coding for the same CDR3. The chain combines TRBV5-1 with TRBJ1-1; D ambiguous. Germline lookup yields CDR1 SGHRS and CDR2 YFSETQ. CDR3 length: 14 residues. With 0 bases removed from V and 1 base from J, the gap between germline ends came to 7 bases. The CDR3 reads CASSLGGGNTEAFF. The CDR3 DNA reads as TGCGCCAGCAGCTTGGGTGGAGGGAACACTGAAGCTTTCTTT.

The CDR3 coding sequence is TGTGCCAGCAGCCCTCTTAGGGCAGCGAATGAGCAGTTCTTC. Its protein product is CASSPLRAANEQFF. The chain is built from TRBV7-9 and TRBJ2-1; no clear D gene. V lost 5 bases to trimming and J lost 7 bases, with 15 bases between them. CDR1 SEHNR and CDR2 FQNEAQ come from the germline V gene (reference sequence). This CDR3 spans 14 amino acids.

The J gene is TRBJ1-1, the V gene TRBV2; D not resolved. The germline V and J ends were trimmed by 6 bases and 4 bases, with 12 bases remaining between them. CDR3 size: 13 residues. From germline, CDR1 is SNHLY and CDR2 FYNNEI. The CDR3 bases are TGTGCCAGCAGACCAGAGGCGACCACTGAAGCTTTCTTT. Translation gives CASRPEATTEAFF.

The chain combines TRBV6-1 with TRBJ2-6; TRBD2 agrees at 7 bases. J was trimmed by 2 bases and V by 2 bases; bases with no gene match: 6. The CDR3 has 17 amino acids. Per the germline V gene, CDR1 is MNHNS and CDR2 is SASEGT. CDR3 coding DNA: TGTGCCAGCAGTGAATCTGGGAGGGCAACTGGGGCCAACGTCCTGACTTTC. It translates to CASSESGRATGANVLTF.

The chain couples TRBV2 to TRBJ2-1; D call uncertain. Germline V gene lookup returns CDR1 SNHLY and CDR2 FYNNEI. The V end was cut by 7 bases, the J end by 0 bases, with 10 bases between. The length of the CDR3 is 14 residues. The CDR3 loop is CASTQESSYNEQFF. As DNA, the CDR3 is TGTGCCAGCACCCAGGAGAGCTCCTACAATGAGCAGTTCTTC.

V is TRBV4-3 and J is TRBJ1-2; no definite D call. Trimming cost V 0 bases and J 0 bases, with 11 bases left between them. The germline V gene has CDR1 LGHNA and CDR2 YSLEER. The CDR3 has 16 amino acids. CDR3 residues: CASSQDPSRANYGYTF. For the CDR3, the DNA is TGCGCCAGCAGCCAAGATCCGAGCAGAGCTAACTATGGCTACACCTTC.

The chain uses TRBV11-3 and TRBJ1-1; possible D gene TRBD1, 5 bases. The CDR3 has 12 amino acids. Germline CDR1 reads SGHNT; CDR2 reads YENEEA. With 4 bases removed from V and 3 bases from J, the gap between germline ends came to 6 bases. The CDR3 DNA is TGTGCCAGCAGCTCACAGGACACTGAAGCTTTCTTT. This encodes CASSSQDTEAFF. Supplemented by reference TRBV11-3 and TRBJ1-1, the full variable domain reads EAGVVQSPRYKIIEKKQPVAFWCNPISGHNTLYWYLQNLGQGPELLIRYENEEAVDDSQLPKDRFSAERLKGVDSTLKIQPAELGDSAVYLCASSSQDTEAFFGQGTRLTVV.